The T cell receptor (beta chain) under discussion was sequenced for a study of cytomegalovirus exposure and HLA in healthy donors. Study-wide findings and caveats: Reports described diagnosis of cytomegalovirus status by the classifier as highly specific and sensitive. Being productive about 90% or about 30% of the time was typical of most TCR beta V segments in an earlier analysis. It was in a later analysis that TCR association rates were seen to vary by HLA locus, highest for DRB1 and lowest for HLA-C.

Primers included in the PCR were 60 Vbeta and 13 Jbeta primers. Sequencing used immunoSEQ multiplex PCR; TCRdb keeps in-frame clones, though not all of them. The repertoire holds about 200,000 clones, 79% seen once, with roughly 0.4% in the top ten. Note on this clone: Antigen: not known.

The sample was PBMCs. The sequence was collected from a male donor in good health and CMV-seropositive.

The DNA of the CDR3 is TGTGCCTGGAGAACAGGGTATAATCAGCCCCAGCATTTT. It specifies CAWRTGYNQPQHF. This chain joins TRBV30 and TRBJ1-5; a possible D gene is TRBD1 (6 bases). Germline V CDR1 and CDR2: GTSNPN, SVGIG (reference sequence). This CDR3 is 13 amino acids long. Trimming removed 3 bases from V and 4 bases from J, with 10 bases in between.